This entry is about one T cell receptor (beta chain). The data were obtained in a study of blood T cell repertoires in COVID-19. As for the study in general: Spain, Italy and the United States supplied samples that represented acute and convalescent COVID-19.

The CDR3 sequence is 15 residues long. Germline V lookup: CDR1 MNHEY, CDR2 SVGAGI. V lost 6 bases, J lost 3 bases, and 6 bases stayed unmatched. Using immunoSEQ multiplex PCR, the repertoire was profiled, and TCRdb retains in-frame clones only, with some absent. The top ten clones hold about 3.9% of a sample with some 110,000 clones, roughly 87% of them seen once. The receptor was isolated from a man between 45 and 60 years old with acute or convalescent COVID-19. The chain combines TRBV6-5 with TRBJ2-7; 12 bases fit TRBD2. Sequencing input: peripheral blood. The chain's CDR3 is CASRDTSGGFYEQYF. CDR3 nucleotide sequence: TGTGCCAGCAGGGATACTAGCGGGGGGTTCTACGAGCAGTACTTC.